This T cell receptor beta chain was identified in a study of T cell changes during pregnancy in multiple sclerosis. The germline V and J ends were trimmed by 4 bases and 2 bases, with 12 bases remaining between them. CDR3 length equals 14 residues. Germline V gives CDR1 SQVTM, CDR2 ANQGSEA. Measured with immunoSEQ multiplex PCR; TCRdb has only the in-frame clones, and not every one. The sample has approximately 100,000 clones; 92% are singletons. This chain links TRBV29-1 with TRBJ2-4; D possibly corresponds to TRBD2 (6 bases). The sequences come from peripheral blood, collected after pregnancy. The TCR originated in a female donor with multiple sclerosis, enrolled in a pregnancy study. The CDR3 DNA follows: TGCAGCGTTGTTGTGGCGGGAACCAAAAACATTCAGTACTTC. The encoded protein is CSVVVAGTKNIQYF.